This passage covers 19 T cell receptor beta chains from one sample sequenced in a study of control samples from healthy donors and cancer patients. TCRdb's copy holds only in-frame clones and misses some; the assay was immunoSEQ multiplex PCR. The table has some 130,000 clones, about 94% seen once. Material: blood. Receptor source: a man under 40 in good health.

The gene calls are TRBV30 and TRBJ2-1, with 13 bases lining up with TRBD2. This CDR3 comprises 15 residues. Germline V gene lookup returns CDR1 GTSNPN and CDR2 SVGIG (reference sequence). Trimming cost V 0 bases and J 10 bases; bases outside gene matches: 6. For the CDR3, the DNA is TGTGCCTGGAGTGTGGGACTAGCGGGGTCCAAAGAGCAGTTCTTC. It encodes CAWSVGLAGSKEQFF. Filled out from reference TRBV30 and TRBJ2-1, the complete variable domain reads SQTIHQWPATLVQPVGSPLSLECTVEGTSNPNLYWYRQAAGRGLQLLFYSVGIGQISSEVPQNLSASRPQDRQFILSSKKLLLSDSGFYLCAWSVGLAGSKEQFFGPGTRLTVL.

CDR3 in amino acids: CASSWTVTDTQYF. DNA for the CDR3: TGTGCCAGCAGTTGGACTGTAACAGATACGCAGTATTTT. The chain employs TRBV6-1 and TRBJ2-3; D might be TRBD2 (5 bases). The ends were cut back, 5 bases at V and 3 bases at J, with 9 bases in the middle. CDR1 and CDR2 (germline): MNHNS, SASEGT. CDR3 length equals 13 residues.

For the CDR3, the DNA is TGTGCCAGCAGCTTGGAAGTGAGAACAGGTAATCAGCCCCAGCATTTT. It codes for CASSLEVRTGNQPQHF. The chain carries TRBV5-5 and TRBJ1-5; D might be TRBD1 (5 bases). The ends were cut back, 0 bases at V and 4 bases at J, with 14 bases in the middle. The CDR3 covers 16 residues. From germline, CDR1 is SGHKS and CDR2 YYEKEE (reference sequence).

The V and J genes are TRBV14 and TRBJ1-2; D gene ambiguous. The CDR3 runs 13 residues. V was pared by 0 bases and J by 8 bases, with 10 bases between. Germline lookup yields CDR1 SGHDN and CDR2 FVKESK. The CDR3: CASSQESQRGYTF. The CDR3 bases are TGTGCCAGCAGCCAAGAATCGCAGCGGGGCTACACCTTC.

J is TRBJ2-2 and V is TRBV4-3; 8 bases match TRBD2. V lost 0 bases and J lost 1; bases outside the gene matches: 7. The CDR3 runs to 18 residues. Germline CDR1 reads LGHNA; CDR2 reads YSLEER. CDR3: CASSQEGVAGMNTGELFF. CDR3 bases: TGCGCCAGCAGCCAAGAAGGGGTAGCGGGGATGAACACCGGGGAGCTGTTTTTT.

The J gene is TRBJ1-5, the V gene TRBV4-1, with D possibly TRBD1 on 6 matching bases. Germline-derived CDR1 and CDR2 are MGHRA and YSYEKL. The CDR3 runs to 14 residues. The V end lost 4 bases, the J end lost 1 base, and 8 bases lay between the germline ends. The CDR3 DNA is TGCGCCAGCAGCCGAACAGGGAGCAATCAGCCCCAGCATTTT. This codes for CASSRTGSNQPQHF.

The chain is built from TRBV4-1 and TRBJ1-6; tentative D call: TRBD1 (6 bases). Looked up from germline, CDR1 is MGHRA and CDR2 is YSYEKL. Trimming shortened V by 2 bases and J by 2 bases, and 10 bases separated the two germline ends. This CDR3 is 16 amino acids long. CDR3 coding DNA: TGCGCCAGCAGCCAACCTTACAGGGCCTATAATTCACCCCTCCACTTT. Translation gives CASSQPYRAYNSPLHF.

V usage is TRBV4-3 and J usage is TRBJ2-1, with 8 nucleotides matching TRBD1. The CDR3 totals 15 residues. Trimming removed 2 bases from V and 4 bases from J; junction bases left unmatched: 4. From germline, CDR1 is LGHNA and CDR2 YSLEER. In nucleotides, the CDR3 is TGCGCCAGCAGCCAACCCCAGGGGGCTTACAATGAGCAGTTCTTC. This codes for CASSQPQGAYNEQFF.

The chain uses TRBV4-3 and TRBJ2-1, with D possibly being TRBD1 or TRBD2 (6 bases each). CDR1 LGHNA and CDR2 YSLEER come from the germline V gene. Between the trimmed V and J ends, which lost 0 bases and 4 bases, there was a span of 13 bases. This CDR3 contains 16 residues. CDR3 DNA: TGCGCCAGCAGCCAAGAACGGGGGACACAATACAATGAGCAGTTCTTC. This translates into CASSQERGTQYNEQFF.

The rearrangement links TRBV6-4 to TRBJ2-2; the D is unclear. Germline CDR1 MRHNA, CDR2 SNTAGT. V dropped 9 bases and J dropped 0 bases, with 11 bases sitting between them. This CDR3 is 14 amino acids long. This chain's CDR3 is CASKLYANTGELFF. For the CDR3, the DNA is TGTGCCAGTAAATTGTACGCGAACACCGGGGAGCTGTTTTTT.

The chain employs TRBV5-1 and TRBJ1-2; 8 bases fit TRBD1. The CDR3 extends over 14 amino acids. Germline V gene lookup returns CDR1 SGHRS and CDR2 YFSETQ. V dropped 6 bases and J dropped 4; count of bases not matched to a gene: 8. In DNA, the CDR3 is TGCGCCAGCACCCAGACAGGGGCCAGCTATGGCTACACCTTC. Its translation: CASTQTGASYGYTF.

The CDR3 is CASSLSGGVGPQHF. The CDR3 DNA reads TGTGCCAGCAGCTTGTCAGGGGGTGTCGGGCCCCAGCATTTT. V usage is TRBV11-2 and J usage is TRBJ1-5; 7 bases line up with TRBD1. The CDR3 consists of 14 residues. V was pared by 3 bases and J by 9 bases, with 8 bases of the junction left unmatched. From germline, CDR1 is SGHAT and CDR2 FQNNGV.

In this sample, this clone turned up once. V usage is TRBV5-3 and J usage is TRBJ2-7, with 7 bases fitting TRBD2. TRBV5-3 is reported as an ORF; its role is uncertain. Trimming took 5 bases from V and 7 from J; bases not matched to a gene: 30. This CDR3 spans 20 amino acids. The CDR3 here is CARSPGWSGALSGSRGEQYF. The CDR3, as DNA: TGTGCCAGAAGTCCGGGGTGGAGCGGGGCACTCTCGGGGTCGCGTGGTGAGCAGTACTTC.

V usage is TRBV4-3 and J usage is TRBJ2-3; 9 bases line up with TRBD1. With 3 bases clipped from V and 2 bases from J, the junction kept 6 bases outside the gene matches. The CDR3 contains 16 residues. Germline CDR1 reads LGHNA; CDR2 reads YSLEER. Written as DNA, the CDR3 is TGCGCCAGCAGCCAGGGGACAGGGCCAACCACAGATACGCAGTATTTT. Translation gives CASSQGTGPTTDTQYF.

The J gene is TRBJ1-6, the V gene TRBV7-2; D might be TRBD1 (6 bases). Trimming removed 5 bases from V and 0 bases from J, with 8 bases in between. This CDR3 is built from 15 residues. CDR1 and CDR2 (germline): SGHTA, FQGNSA. In DNA, the CDR3 is TGTGCCAGCAGCAGAGGGGGCTCCTATAATTCACCCCTCCACTTT. Translated, it gives CASSRGGSYNSPLHF.

This clone was seen once. The gene calls are TRBV19 and TRBJ1-5, with TRBD1 identical over 7 bases. Germline assignment: CDR1 LNHDA and CDR2 SQIVND (reference sequence). The CDR3 is 13 residues long. The junction had 3 bases not matched to a gene; V was cut back by 6 bases and J by 4 bases. The CDR3 loop reads CASRHRGNQPQHF. Written as DNA, the CDR3 is TGTGCCAGTAGACACAGGGGAAATCAGCCCCAGCATTTT.

The sample holds one count of this clone. The J gene is TRBJ2-5, the V gene TRBV9; TRBD1 matches 9 bases. The CDR3 extends over 14 amino acids. With V trimmed by 4 bases and J by 2 bases, 3 bases remained unmatched. CDR1 is SGDLS and CDR2 is YYNGEE in the germline V gene. As DNA, the CDR3 is TGTGCCAGCAGCTCGGGACAGGGACAAGAGACCCAGTACTTC. This sequence encodes CASSSGQGQETQYF.

The chain recombines TRBV5-6 with TRBJ1-1; D gene unclear. The length of the CDR3 is 14 residues. CDR1 and CDR2 from the germline V gene are SGHDT and YYEEEE. Trimming shortened V by 0 bases and J by 1 base, and 7 bases separated the two germline ends. CDR3 DNA sequence: TGTGCCAGCAGCTTGGGGATTTCGAACACTGAAGCTTTCTTT. Translating it yields CASSLGISNTEAFF.

V gene TRBV2 combines with J gene TRBJ2-7; 7 nucleotides agree with TRBD1. Germline V lookup: CDR1 SNHLY, CDR2 FYNNEI. V dropped 5 bases and J dropped 2; count of bases not matched to a gene: 6. The CDR3 spans 14 residues. The CDR3 nucleotides are TGTGCCAGCAGTCTACGGGACAGAACCTACGAGCAGTACTTC. Its translation: CASSLRDRTYEQYF. The whole variable domain, filled in from reference TRBV2 and TRBJ2-7, reads EPEVTQTPSHQVTQMGQEVILRCVPISNHLYFYWYRQILGQKVEFLVSFYNNEISEKSEIFDDQFSVERPDGSNFTLKIRSTKLEDSAMYFCASSLRDRTYEQYFGPGTRLTVT.